Given below is one T cell receptor (beta chain) in context. This sample includes further DNA sequences coding for the same CDR3. In the authors' workflow: Nucleated cell counts were estimated from reference gene primer amplification. The data were produced by immunoSEQ multiplex PCR, yet TCRdb's version contains in-frame clones alone and is incomplete. That table furnishes V, J and clone size, whereas the DNA furnished D and trimming. The profile shows 250,000 to 350,000 clones, 70% to 90% of them singletons. Recruitment covered 25 or so US areas and drew participants whose ages spanned about 18 to 90 years. All recovered Cohort 3 donors got two negative PCRs, got clearance, or saw symptom resolution. The V gene lost 1 base and the J gene lost 4 bases, with 8 bases spanning the gap. CDR1 and CDR2 from the germline V gene are LGHDT and YNNKEL (reference sequence). The CDR3 sequence is 14 residues long.

This sample stems from a study of blood T cell repertoires in COVID-19. Study in general: Sources were T cells, B-cell-depleted T cells, or PBMCs; the material itself was cDNA or gDNA.

This TCR derives from a woman aged 25 to 39 who had recovered from COVID-19. Sequencing input: PBMCs or T cells enriched from blood (not recorded which). The chain employs TRBV3-1 (or the pseudogene TRBV3-2) and TRBJ1-3, with D unclear. In DNA form, the CDR3 reads TGTGCCAGCAGCCAAGCTGGAGCAGGAAACACCATATATTTT. This encodes CASSQAGAGNTIYF.